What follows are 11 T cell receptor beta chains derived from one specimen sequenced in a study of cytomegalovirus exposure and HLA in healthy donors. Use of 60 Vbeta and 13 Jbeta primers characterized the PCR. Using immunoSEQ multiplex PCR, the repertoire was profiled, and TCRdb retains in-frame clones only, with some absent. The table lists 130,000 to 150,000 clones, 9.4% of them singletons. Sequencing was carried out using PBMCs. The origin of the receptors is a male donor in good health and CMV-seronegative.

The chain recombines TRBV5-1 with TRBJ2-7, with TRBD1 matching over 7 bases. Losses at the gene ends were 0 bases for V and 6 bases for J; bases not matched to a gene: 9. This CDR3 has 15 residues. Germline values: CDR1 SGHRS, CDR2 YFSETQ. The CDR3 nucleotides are TGCGCCAGCAGCTTGGAAGACAGGGTAAGGGGCGAGCAGTACTTC. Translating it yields CASSLEDRVRGEQYF.

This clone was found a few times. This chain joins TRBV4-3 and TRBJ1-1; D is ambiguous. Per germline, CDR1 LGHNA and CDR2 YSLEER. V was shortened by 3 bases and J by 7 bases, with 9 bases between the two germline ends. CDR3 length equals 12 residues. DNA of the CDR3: TGCGCCAGCAGCCACAACGGTAATGAAGCTTTCTTT. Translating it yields CASSHNGNEAFF.

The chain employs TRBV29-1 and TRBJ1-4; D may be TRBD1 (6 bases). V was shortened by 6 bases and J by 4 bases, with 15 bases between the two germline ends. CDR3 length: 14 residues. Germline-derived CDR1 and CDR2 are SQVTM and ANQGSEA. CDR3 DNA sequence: TGCAGCGTATATGAGGACAGATATAATGAAAAACTGTTTTTT. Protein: CSVYEDRYNEKLFF.

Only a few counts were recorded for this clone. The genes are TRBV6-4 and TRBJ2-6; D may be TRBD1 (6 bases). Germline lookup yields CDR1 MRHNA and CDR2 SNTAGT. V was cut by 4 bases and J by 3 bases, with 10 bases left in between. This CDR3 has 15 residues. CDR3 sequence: CASSVEGGGANVLTF. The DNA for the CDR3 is TGTGCCAGCAGTGTTGAAGGGGGTGGGGCCAACGTCCTGACTTTC.

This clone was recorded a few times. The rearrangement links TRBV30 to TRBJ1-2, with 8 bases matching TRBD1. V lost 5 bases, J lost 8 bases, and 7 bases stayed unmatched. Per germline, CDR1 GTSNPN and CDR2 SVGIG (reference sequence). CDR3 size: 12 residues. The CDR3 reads CAWDRGLGGYTF. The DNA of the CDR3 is TGTGCCTGGGACAGGGGTTTGGGGGGCTACACCTTC.

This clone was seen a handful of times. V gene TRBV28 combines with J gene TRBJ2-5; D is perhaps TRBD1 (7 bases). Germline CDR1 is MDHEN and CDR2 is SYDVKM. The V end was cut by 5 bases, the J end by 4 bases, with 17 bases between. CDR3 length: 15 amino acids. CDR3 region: CASSGARQGGETQYF. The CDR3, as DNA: TGTGCCAGCAGTGGAGCCCGACAGGGAGGAGAGACCCAGTACTTC.

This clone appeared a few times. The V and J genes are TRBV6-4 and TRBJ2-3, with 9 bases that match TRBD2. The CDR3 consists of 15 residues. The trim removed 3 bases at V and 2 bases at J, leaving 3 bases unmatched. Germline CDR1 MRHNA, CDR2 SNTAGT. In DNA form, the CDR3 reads TGTGCCAGCAGTGAGTTAGCGGGGGACACAGATACGCAGTATTTT. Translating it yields CASSELAGDTDTQYF.

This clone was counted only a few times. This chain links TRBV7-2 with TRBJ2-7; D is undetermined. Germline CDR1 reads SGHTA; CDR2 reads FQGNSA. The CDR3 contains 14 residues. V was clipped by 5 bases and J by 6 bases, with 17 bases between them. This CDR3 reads CASSAQLPLIEQYF. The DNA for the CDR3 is TGTGCCAGCAGCGCGCAACTACCGCTTATCGAGCAGTACTTC.

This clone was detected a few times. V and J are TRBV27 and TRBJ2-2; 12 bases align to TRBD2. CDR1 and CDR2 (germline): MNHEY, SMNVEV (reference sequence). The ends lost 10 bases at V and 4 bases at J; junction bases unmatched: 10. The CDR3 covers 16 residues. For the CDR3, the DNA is TGTGCCACCAGACTAGCGGGGGTAGGGGGCACCGGGGAGCTGTTTTTT. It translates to CATRLAGVGGTGELFF.

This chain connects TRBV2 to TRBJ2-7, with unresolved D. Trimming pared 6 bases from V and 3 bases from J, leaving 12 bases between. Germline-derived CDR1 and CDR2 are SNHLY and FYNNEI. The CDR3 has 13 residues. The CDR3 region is CASRIRSLYEQYF. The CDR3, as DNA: TGTGCCAGCAGGATTAGAAGCCTCTACGAGCAGTACTTC.

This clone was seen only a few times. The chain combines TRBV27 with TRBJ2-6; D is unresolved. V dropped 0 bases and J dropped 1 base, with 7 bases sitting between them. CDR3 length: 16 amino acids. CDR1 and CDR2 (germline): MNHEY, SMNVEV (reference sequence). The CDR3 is CASSLSPGSGANVLTF. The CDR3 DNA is TGTGCCAGCAGTTTATCTCCCGGGTCTGGGGCCAACGTCCTGACTTTC. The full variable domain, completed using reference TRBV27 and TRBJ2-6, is EAQVTQNPRYLITVTGKKLTVTCSQNMNHEYMSWYRQDPGLGLRQIYYSMNVEVTDKGDVPEGYKVSRKEKRNFPLILESPSPNQTSLYFCASSLSPGSGANVLTFGAGSRLTVL.